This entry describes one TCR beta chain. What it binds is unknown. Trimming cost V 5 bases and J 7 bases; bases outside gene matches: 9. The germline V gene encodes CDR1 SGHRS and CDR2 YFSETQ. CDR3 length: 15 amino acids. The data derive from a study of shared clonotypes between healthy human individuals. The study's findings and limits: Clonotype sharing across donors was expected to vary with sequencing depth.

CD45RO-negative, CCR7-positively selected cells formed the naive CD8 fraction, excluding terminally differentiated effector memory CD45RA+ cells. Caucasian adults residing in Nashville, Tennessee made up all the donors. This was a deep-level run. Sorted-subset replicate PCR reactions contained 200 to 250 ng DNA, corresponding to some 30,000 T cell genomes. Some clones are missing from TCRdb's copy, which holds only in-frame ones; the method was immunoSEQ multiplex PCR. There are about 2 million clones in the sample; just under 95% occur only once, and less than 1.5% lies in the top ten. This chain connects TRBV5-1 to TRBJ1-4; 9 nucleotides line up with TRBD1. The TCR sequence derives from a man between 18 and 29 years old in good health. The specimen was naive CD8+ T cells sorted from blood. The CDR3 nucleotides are TGCGCCAGCAGGGAAACAGGGGGCCTCGGTGAAAAACTGTTTTTT. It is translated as CASRETGGLGEKLFF.